These 12 T cell receptor beta chains were sequenced from one sample in a study of blood T cells in healthy people across ages. It was with a sample-barcoded 5' primer and a J-beta primer mix that a second PCR of about 7 to 12 cycles was run. TCRdb redid the calling of the 5' RACE reads with MiXCR, one entry per CDR3 protein. Altogether some 1.4 million distinct CDR3 sequences are present, around 39% being singletons, with the ten largest covering 7.9%. The sequenced material came from blood. All receptors derive from a woman under 30 in good health.

This clonotype has more than one count but fewer than ten. The CDR3 here is CSARRGDSTYEQYF. In DNA, the CDR3 is TGCAGTGCTCGCCGGGGCGATAGTACCTACGAGCAGTACTTC. The J gene is TRBJ2-7, the V gene TRBV20-1; the D gene could be TRBD1 or TRBD2 (5 bases each). Germline CDR1 DFQATT, CDR2 SNEGSKA (reference sequence). V lost 5 bases and J 2 bases, leaving 16 bases between the germline ends. This CDR3 contains 14 residues.

CDR3 in DNA: TGTGCCAGCAGCTCTAGCGGGAGCGCCTACAATGAGCAGTTCTTC. Its translation: CASSSSGSAYNEQFF. The rearrangement uses TRBV5-6 and TRBJ2-1, with 10 bases aligning to TRBD2. V shed 3 bases and J 2 bases; nucleotides not matched to a gene: 2. CDR3 size: 15 residues. Germline V CDR1 and CDR2: SGHDT, YYEEEE. Complete variable domain (other parts from reference TRBV5-6 and TRBJ2-1): DAGVTQSPTHLIKTRGQQVTLRCSPKSGHDTVSWYQQALGQGPQFIFQYYEEEERQRGNFPDRFSGHQFPNYSSELNVNALLLGDSALYLCASSSSGSAYNEQFFGPGTRLTVL.

This sequence joins TRBV7-8 and TRBJ2-1, with 12 bases identical to TRBD2. Per germline, CDR1 SGHVS and CDR2 FQNEAQ. The length of the CDR3 is 14 residues. In DNA, the CDR3 is TGTGCAACTACACTAGCGGGGGGTTTGGATGAGCAGTTCTTC. Its protein product is CATTLAGGLDEQFF.

A note on this clonotype: A much larger clone differs by one base, so this may be a read error. The chain has TRBV20-1 and TRBJ2-3, with D perhaps matching TRBD2 (5 bases). The CDR3 covers 15 residues. Germline CDR1 and CDR2: DFQATT and SNEGSKA (reference sequence). CDR3 sequence (DNA): TGCAGTACTAGTTACCTAGCCGTTGGCACAGATACGCAGTATTTT. Its translation: CSTSYLAVGTDTQYF.

The table lists this clonotype with a few counts. The V call is TRBV20-1, the J call TRBJ2-7; 8 nucleotides line up with TRBD2. The CDR3 length is 11 residues. Germline V gives CDR1 DFQATT, CDR2 SNEGSKA (reference sequence). Unmatched junction bases numbered 3, after V lost 8 bases and J lost 3 bases. The CDR3, as DNA: TGCAGTTTGGCGGGGGGCTACGAGCAGTACTTC. This codes for CSLAGGYEQYF.

This clonotype was recorded only once. The junction differs from germline at one of its ends, possibly a read error. The V and J genes are TRBV20-1 and TRBJ2-7; TRBD2 matches 12 bases. The CDR3 consists of 15 residues. Germline lookup yields CDR1 DFQATT and CDR2 SNEGSKA (reference sequence). CDR3 sequence: CGARETSGSRDEQYF. CDR3 in DNA: TGCGGTGCTCGCGAGACTAGCGGGAGTAGAGATGAGCAGTACTTC.

The J gene is TRBJ2-1, the V gene TRBV24-1; D could derive from TRBD1 or TRBD2 (5 bases each). V was pared by 6 bases and J by 3 bases, with 11 bases between. The CDR3 has 14 amino acids. Germline V gene data show CDR1 as KGHDR and CDR2 as SFDVKD. The CDR3 sequence: CATSNGAGYNEQFF. DNA of the CDR3: TGTGCCACCAGTAACGGGGCTGGCTACAATGAGCAGTTCTTC.

This clonotype turned up a few times. V is TRBV10-3 and J is TRBJ1-1; possibly TRBD1 for D (5 bases). Germline V gene sequence: CDR1 ENHRY, CDR2 SYGVKD. This CDR3 is 13 amino acids long. V was clipped by 2 bases and J by 3 bases, with 7 bases between them. This CDR3 reads CAISEGGDTEAFF. The DNA for the CDR3 is TGTGCCATCAGTGAGGGGGGGGACACTGAAGCTTTCTTT.

The V and J genes are TRBV20-1 and TRBJ2-5; D is unresolved. V was shortened by 0 bases and J by 11 bases, with 28 bases between the two germline ends. This CDR3 is 17 amino acids long. Looked up from germline, CDR1 is DFQATT and CDR2 is SNEGSKA (reference sequence). The CDR3 sequence: CSARDPWGTSTYNEQYF. CDR3 bases: TGCAGTGCTAGAGATCCTTGGGGAACCTCAACCTACAATGAGCAGTACTTC.

The V gene is TRBV12-3 or TRBV12-4, the J gene TRBJ1-1; 7 bases agree with TRBD1. CDR3 length: 13 amino acids. Trimming at V came to 6 bases and at J to 6 bases, leaving 7 bases not matched to a gene. In DNA form, the CDR3 reads TGTGCCAGCAGCCTCGGGACAGCTTCTGAAGCTTTCTTT. It yields the protein CASSLGTASEAFF.

V and J are TRBV5-6 and TRBJ2-5; tentatively, D is TRBD1 (5 bases). V was clipped by 1 base and J by 3 bases, with 10 bases between them. From germline, CDR1 is SGHDT and CDR2 YYEEEE. The CDR3 contains 14 residues. The CDR3 sequence is CASSLFSREETQYF. Written as DNA, the CDR3 is TGTGCCAGCAGCTTGTTTTCCAGGGAAGAGACCCAGTACTTC.

This chain connects TRBV10-3 to TRBJ2-5; TRBD2 might be the D (6 bases). The CDR3 totals 14 residues. Germline loops: CDR1 ENHRY, CDR2 SYGVKD. V gave up 6 bases and J gave up 5 bases, with 16 bases separating them. The CDR3 protein is CAISQRGTEETQYF. CDR3 bases: TGTGCCATCAGCCAACGGGGGACCGAGGAGACCCAGTACTTC.